This T cell receptor beta chain is drawn from a study of blood T cell repertoires in COVID-19. Study as a whole: Researchers got acute and convalescent COVID-19 samples from the United States, Italy and Spain. T cells, B-cell-depleted T cells, or PBMCs supplied cDNA or gDNA.

The V and J ends lost 5 bases and 0 bases, in that order; junction bases with no gene match: 7. In germline, CDR1 is LNHDA, CDR2 SQIVND (reference sequence). The CDR3 consists of 16 residues. In the study's own analysis: The assay estimated nucleated cells by amplifying reference gene primers. Data came from immunoSEQ multiplex PCR; TCRdb stores just in-frame clones and leaves some out. That table is the source of V, J and clone size, and D and trimming were worked out from the DNA. The sample includes 150,000 to 200,000 clones, 65% to 90% seen only once; the top ten take approximately 1.4%. The source of this sequence is a human donor in a cohort sampled during active COVID-19. This chain connects TRBV19 to TRBJ1-5; TRBD1 aligns across 7 bases. Sequencing input: peripheral blood. CDR3 bases: TGTGCCAGTAGTCCCAAGGGACAGCCTAGCAATCAGCCCCAGCATTTT. Amino acid sequence: CASSPKGQPSNQPQHF.